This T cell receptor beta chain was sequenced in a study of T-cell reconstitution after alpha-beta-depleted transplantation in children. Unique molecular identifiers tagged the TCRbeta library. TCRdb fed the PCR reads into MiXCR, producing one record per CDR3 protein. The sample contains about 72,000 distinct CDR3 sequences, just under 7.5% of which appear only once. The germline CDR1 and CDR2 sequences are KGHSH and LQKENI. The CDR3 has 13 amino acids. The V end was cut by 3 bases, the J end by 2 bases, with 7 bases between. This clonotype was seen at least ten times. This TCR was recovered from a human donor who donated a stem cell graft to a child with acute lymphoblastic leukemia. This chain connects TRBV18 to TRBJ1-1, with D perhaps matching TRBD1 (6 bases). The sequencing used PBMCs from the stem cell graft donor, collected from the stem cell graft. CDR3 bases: TGTGCCAGCTCACCGACAGGCAACACTGAAGCTTTCTTT. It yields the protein CASSPTGNTEAFF.